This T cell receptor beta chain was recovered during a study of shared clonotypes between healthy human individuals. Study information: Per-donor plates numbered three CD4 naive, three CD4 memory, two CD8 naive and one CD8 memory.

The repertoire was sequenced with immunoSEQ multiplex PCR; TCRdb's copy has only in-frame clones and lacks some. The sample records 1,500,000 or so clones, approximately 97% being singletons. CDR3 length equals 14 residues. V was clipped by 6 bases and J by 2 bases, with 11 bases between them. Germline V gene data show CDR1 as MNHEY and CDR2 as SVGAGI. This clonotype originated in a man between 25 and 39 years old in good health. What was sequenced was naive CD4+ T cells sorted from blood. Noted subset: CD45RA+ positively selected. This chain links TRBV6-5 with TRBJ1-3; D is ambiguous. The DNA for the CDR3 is TGTGCCAGCAGCGCCGCGGGCGCTGGAAACACCATATATTTT. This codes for CASSAAGAGNTIYF.